Sequencing of this T cell receptor beta chain was carried out in a study of OX40 agonist ivuxolimab in advanced cancers. Study-wide background: People in dose escalation had one of these cancers: hepatocellular carcinoma, melanoma, renal cell or head and neck cancer. Study observations and caveats: Blood T cells, both CD4+ and CD8+, expanded clonally by week 6 at 0.1 to 3.0 mg/kg.

J lost 0 bases, V lost 5 bases, and 15 bases had no gene match. The germline V gene encodes CDR1 MDHEN and CDR2 SYDVKM. The CDR3 consists of 20 residues. On this clone itself: As yet, its antigen is unknown.

Libraries were prepared by immunoSEQ multiplex PCR; TCRdb keeps only in-frame clonotypes and omits some of them. Here the sample spans around 20,000 clones, under 90% being singletons. The V gene is TRBV28, the J gene TRBJ2-7; the match to TRBD2 covers 14 bases. The sequencing used CD4+ or CD8+ T cells sorted from blood, collected in a trial of the OX40 agonist ivuxolimab. This clonotype was obtained from an adult with an advanced solid tumor such as melanoma, head and neck, liver or kidney cancer. CDR3 sequence reads: CASSLPVGLAGEGASYEQYF. The CDR3 nucleotides are TGTGCCAGCAGTCTCCCGGTGGGACTAGCGGGAGAGGGGGCCTCCTACGAGCAGTACTTC.